One sample yielded the 12 T cell receptor beta chains listed below, sequenced in a study of blood T cells in healthy people across ages. Primers used in a second PCR of about 6 to 11 cycles were a sample-barcoded 5' primer and a J-beta primer mix. TCRdb redid the calling of the 5' RACE reads with MiXCR, one entry per CDR3 protein. Among around 1,600,000 distinct CDR3 sequences listed, approximately 43% were seen once. Sequencing used blood. The source of these receptors is a woman aged 18-29 years in good health.

This clonotype was detected ten times or more. The chain recombines TRBV12-3 or TRBV12-4 with TRBJ2-5; D is undetermined. The CDR3 consists of 13 residues. V shed 7 bases and J shed 2 bases, with 11 bases lying between them. CDR3 loop: CASTHWLQETQYF. DNA for the CDR3: TGTGCCAGCACGCACTGGCTACAAGAGACCCAGTACTTC.

This clonotype came up a few times. The chain couples TRBV6-2 or TRBV6-3 to TRBJ2-7; tentative D call: TRBD1 (7 bases). Germline CDR1 is MNHEY and CDR2 is SVGEGT. The CDR3 length is 16 residues. The V and J ends lost 0 bases and 1 base respectively, with 13 bases between them. The CDR3 loop reads CASSYSWRGLSYEQYF. The CDR3 region has the DNA TGTGCCAGCAGTTACTCGTGGAGGGGGCTTTCCTACGAGCAGTACTTC.

The genes are TRBV20-1 and TRBJ2-2, with 10 bases aligning to TRBD1. The length of the CDR3 is 17 residues. The germline V gene encodes CDR1 DFQATT and CDR2 SNEGSKA (reference sequence). J was trimmed by 0 bases and V by 6 bases; bases with no gene match: 10. The CDR3 DNA follows: TGCAGTGCCAGAAGACAGGGGGCAGTTACGAACACCGGGGAGCTGTTTTTT. Encoded protein: CSARRQGAVTNTGELFF.

V gene TRBV7-9 combines with J gene TRBJ2-3; D possibly corresponds to TRBD1 (5 bases). CDR3 size: 14 residues. Germline CDR1 and CDR2: SEHNR and FQNEAQ (reference sequence). Trimming left V 5 bases short and J 4 bases short, with 13 bases between. The CDR3 DNA sequence: TGTGCCAGCAGCCTTGGGGCCGATCCAGATACGCAGTATTTT. It translates to CASSLGADPDTQYF.

The rearrangement joins TRBV7-9 to TRBJ1-5; possible D gene TRBD1, 5 bases. CDR3 length equals 16 residues. Between the trimmed V and J ends, which lost 8 bases and 9 bases, there was a span of 26 bases. Per germline, CDR1 SEHNR and CDR2 FQNEAQ (reference sequence). CDR3 residues: CASGSGVEGPMRPQHF. CDR3 nucleotides: TGTGCCAGCGGGTCTGGGGTGGAGGGGCCGATGAGGCCCCAGCATTTT.

The rearrangement links TRBV10-3 to TRBJ2-6; D possibly corresponds to TRBD2 (5 bases). CDR3 length equals 15 residues. Trimming removed 4 bases from V and 4 bases from J, with 11 bases in between. Germline CDR1 and CDR2: ENHRY and SYGVKD. The CDR3 nucleotides are TGTGCCATCAGTGGGTTCCCGGGGGGGGCCAACGTCCTGACTTTC. It yields the protein CAISGFPGGANVLTF.

The genes are TRBV30 and TRBJ1-1, with 7 bases identical to TRBD1. V shed 7 bases and J 4 bases; nucleotides not matched to a gene: 9. This CDR3 is built from 13 residues. The germline V gene has CDR1 GTSNPN and CDR2 SVGIG (reference sequence). CDR3 sequence: CASSTGMITEAFF. Here the CDR3 DNA reads TGTGCCTCCTCGACAGGGATGATCACTGAAGCTTTCTTT.

The chain has TRBV7-2 and TRBJ2-1; TRBD2 matches at 8 bases. In germline, CDR1 is SGHTA, CDR2 FQGNSA. This CDR3 is built from 15 residues. The ends lost 4 bases at V and 2 bases at J; junction bases unmatched: 4. The chain's CDR3 is CASSSGGAAYNEQFF. The CDR3 bases are TGTGCCAGCAGCTCCGGGGGGGCCGCCTACAATGAGCAGTTCTTC.

A single count supports this clonotype. The chain carries TRBV28 and TRBJ2-1, with 10 positions matching TRBD1. This CDR3 is built from 16 residues. Germline V gene lookup returns CDR1 MDHEN and CDR2 SYDVKM. The junction had 5 bases not matched to a gene; V was cut back by 5 bases and J by 1 base. The CDR3 reads CASSPGQGVSYNEQFF. The CDR3 nucleotides are TGTGCCAGCAGTCCCGGACAGGGGGTGTCCTACAATGAGCAGTTCTTC.

A word on this clonotype: The junction departs from the called germline gene at one end, perhaps through a read error. The chain recombines TRBV6-2 or TRBV6-3 with TRBJ2-5; TRBD2 matches 7 bases. CDR3 size: 15 residues. The germline gives CDR1 MNHEY, CDR2 SVGEGT. This CDR3 is CASGYLSSGKETQYF. CDR3 DNA sequence: TGTGCCAGCGGTTACCTCTCTAGCGGCAAAGAGACCCAGTACTTC.

In this sample, this clonotype turned up a few times. The V gene is TRBV29-1, the J gene TRBJ2-2; D perhaps matches TRBD1 (6 bases). The CDR3 has 14 amino acids. Trimming shortened V by 6 bases and J by 4 bases, and 15 bases separated the two germline ends. CDR1 is SQVTM and CDR2 is ANQGSEA in the germline V gene. CDR3 amino acids: CSVLSTGFTGELFF. CDR3 sequence (DNA): TGCAGCGTATTATCCACAGGGTTCACCGGGGAGCTGTTTTTT.

The chain links TRBV10-3 to TRBJ2-6, with no clear D. Between the trimmed V and J ends, which lost 7 bases and 4 bases, there was a span of 8 bases. This CDR3 spans 13 amino acids. Looked up from germline, CDR1 is ENHRY and CDR2 is SYGVKD. CDR3: CAIMAAGANVLTF. The CDR3 DNA follows: TGTGCCATCATGGCAGCCGGGGCCAACGTCCTGACTTTC.